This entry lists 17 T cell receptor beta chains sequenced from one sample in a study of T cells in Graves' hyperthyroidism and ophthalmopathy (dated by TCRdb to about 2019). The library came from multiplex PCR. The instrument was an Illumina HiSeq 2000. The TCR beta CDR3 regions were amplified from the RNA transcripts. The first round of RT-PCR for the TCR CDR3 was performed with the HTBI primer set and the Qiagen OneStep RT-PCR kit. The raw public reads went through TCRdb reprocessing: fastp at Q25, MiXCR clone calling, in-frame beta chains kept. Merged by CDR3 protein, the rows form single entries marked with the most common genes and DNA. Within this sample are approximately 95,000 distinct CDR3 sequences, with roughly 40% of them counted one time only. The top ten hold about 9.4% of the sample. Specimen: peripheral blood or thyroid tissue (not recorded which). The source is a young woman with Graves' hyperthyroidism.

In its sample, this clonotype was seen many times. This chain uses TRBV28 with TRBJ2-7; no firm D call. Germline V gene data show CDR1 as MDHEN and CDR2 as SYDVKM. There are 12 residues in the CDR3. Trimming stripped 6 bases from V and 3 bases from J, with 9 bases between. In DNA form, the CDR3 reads TGTGCCAGCAGCCAAGCCAGCTACGAGCAGTACTTC. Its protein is CASSQASYEQYF.

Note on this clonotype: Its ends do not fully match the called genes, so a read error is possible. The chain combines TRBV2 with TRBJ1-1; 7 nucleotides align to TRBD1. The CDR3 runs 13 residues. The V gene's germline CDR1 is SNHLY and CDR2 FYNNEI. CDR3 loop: CAGSPKREGAAFF. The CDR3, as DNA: TGTGCCGGCAGCCCCAAACGGGAGGGGGCAGCTTTCTTT.

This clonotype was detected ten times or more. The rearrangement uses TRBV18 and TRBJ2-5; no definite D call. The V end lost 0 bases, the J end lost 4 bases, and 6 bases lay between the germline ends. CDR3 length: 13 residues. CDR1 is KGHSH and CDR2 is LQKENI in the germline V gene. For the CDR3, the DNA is TGTGCCAGCTCACCACCGACGGCAGAGACCCAGTACTTC. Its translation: CASSPPTAETQYF.

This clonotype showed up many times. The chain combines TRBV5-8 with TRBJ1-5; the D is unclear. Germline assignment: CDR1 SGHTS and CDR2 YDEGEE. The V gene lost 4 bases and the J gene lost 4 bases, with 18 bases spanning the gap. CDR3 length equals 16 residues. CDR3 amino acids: CASSLLDGIWNQPQHF. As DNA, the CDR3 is TGTGCCAGCAGCCTCCTTGACGGAATATGGAATCAGCCCCAGCATTTT.

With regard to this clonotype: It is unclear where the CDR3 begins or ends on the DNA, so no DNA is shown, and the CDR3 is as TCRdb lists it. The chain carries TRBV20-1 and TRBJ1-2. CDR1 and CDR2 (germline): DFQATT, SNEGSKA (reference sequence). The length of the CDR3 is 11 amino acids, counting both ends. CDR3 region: CSARDGYGCTF.

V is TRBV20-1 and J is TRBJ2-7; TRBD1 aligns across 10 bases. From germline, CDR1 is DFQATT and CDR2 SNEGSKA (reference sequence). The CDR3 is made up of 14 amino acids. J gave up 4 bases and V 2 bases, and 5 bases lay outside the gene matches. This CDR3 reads CSARTGTGVYEQYF. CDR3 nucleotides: TGCAGTGCTAGAACCGGGACAGGGGTTTACGAGCAGTACTTC.

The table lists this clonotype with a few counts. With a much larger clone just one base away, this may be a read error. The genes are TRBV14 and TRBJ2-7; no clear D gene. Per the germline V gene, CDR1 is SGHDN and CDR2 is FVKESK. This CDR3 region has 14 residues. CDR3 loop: CAGSQEASFYEQYF. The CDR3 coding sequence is TGTGCCGGCAGCCAAGAGGCGTCGTTCTACGAGCAGTACTTC.

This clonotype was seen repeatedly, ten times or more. CDR3 in amino acids: CASSFGGLGQPQHF. The CDR3 DNA is TGCGCCAGCAGCTTCGGGGGGCTAGGACAGCCCCAGCATTTT. V usage is TRBV5-1 and J usage is TRBJ1-5, with D perhaps matching TRBD1 (6 bases). The V and J ends lost 2 bases and 7 bases respectively, with 13 bases between them. Germline V gene lookup returns CDR1 SGHRS and CDR2 YFSETQ. The CDR3 is 14 amino acids.

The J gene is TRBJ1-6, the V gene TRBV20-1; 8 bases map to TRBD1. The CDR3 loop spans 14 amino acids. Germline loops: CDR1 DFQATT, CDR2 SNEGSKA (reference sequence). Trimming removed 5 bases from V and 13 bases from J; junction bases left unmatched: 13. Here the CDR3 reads CSAASGTGVFPLHF. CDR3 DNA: TGCAGTGCTGCCTCCGGGACAGGAGTTTTTCCCCTCCACTTT.

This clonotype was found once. This CDR3 reads CASRNDRVGWETQYF. CDR3 DNA: TGTGCCAGCAGGAATGACAGGGTGGGATGGGAGACCCAGTACTTC. The chain joins TRBV7-8 to TRBJ2-5; 7 bases match TRBD1. The CDR3 totals 15 residues. CDR1 and CDR2 (germline): SGHVS, FQNEAQ. V was pared by 6 bases and J by 5 bases, with 12 bases of the junction left unmatched.

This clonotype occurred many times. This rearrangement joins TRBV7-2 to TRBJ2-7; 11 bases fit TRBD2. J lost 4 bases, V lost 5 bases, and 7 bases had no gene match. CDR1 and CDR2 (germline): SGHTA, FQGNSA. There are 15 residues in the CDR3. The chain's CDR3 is CASSRGTSGLYEQYF. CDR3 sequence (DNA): TGTGCCAGCAGCCGGGGGACTAGCGGTTTATACGAGCAGTACTTC.

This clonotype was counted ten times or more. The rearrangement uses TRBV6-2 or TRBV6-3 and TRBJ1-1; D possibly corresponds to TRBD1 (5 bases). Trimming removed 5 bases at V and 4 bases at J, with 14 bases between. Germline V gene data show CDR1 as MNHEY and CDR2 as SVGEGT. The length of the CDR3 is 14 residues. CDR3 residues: CASSLLGRSTEAFF. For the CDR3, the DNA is TGTGCCAGCAGTCTTTTGGGACGGAGCACTGAAGCTTTCTTT.

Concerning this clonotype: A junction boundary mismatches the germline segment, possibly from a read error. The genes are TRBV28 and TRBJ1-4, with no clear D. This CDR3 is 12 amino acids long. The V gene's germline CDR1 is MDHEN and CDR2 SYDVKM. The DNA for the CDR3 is TGTGTCAGCGCGGCCTTCAATGAAAAACTGTTTTTT. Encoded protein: CVSAAFNEKLFF. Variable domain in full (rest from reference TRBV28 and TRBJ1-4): DVKVTQSSRYLVKRTGEKVFLECVQDMDHENMFWYRQDPGLGLRLIYFSYDVKMKEKGDIPEGYSVSREKKERFSLILESASTNQTSMYLCVSAAFNEKLFFGSGTQLSVL.

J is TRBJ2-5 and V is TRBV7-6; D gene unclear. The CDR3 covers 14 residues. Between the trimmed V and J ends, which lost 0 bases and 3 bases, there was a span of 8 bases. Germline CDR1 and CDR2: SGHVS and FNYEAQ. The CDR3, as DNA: TGTGCCAGCAGCTTAGCGGGAAGGGAAGAGACCCAGTACTTC. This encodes CASSLAGREETQYF.

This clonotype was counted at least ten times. Here the CDR3 DNA reads TGTGCCAGCAGCCAAGCGAGAGGGGACTATGGCTACACCTTC. Translation: CASSQARGDYGYTF. The chain joins TRBV14 to TRBJ1-2; TRBD1 is a possible D gene (5 bases). Per germline, CDR1 SGHDN and CDR2 FVKESK. This CDR3 is built from 14 residues. V was shortened by 1 base and J by 3 bases, with 9 bases between the two germline ends.

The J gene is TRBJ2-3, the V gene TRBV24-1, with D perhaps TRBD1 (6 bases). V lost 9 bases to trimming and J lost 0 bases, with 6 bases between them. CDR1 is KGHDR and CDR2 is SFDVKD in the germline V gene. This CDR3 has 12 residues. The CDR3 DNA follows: TGTGCCACCGGACAGAGCACAGATACGCAGTATTTT. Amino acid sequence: CATGQSTDTQYF.

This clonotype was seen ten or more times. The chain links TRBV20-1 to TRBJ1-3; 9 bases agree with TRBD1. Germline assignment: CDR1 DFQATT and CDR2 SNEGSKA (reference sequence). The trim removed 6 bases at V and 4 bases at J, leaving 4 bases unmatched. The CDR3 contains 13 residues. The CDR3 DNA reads TGCAGTGCCCTGACAGGGGGAGGAAACACCATATATTTT. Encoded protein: CSALTGGGNTIYF.